Following are 27 T cell receptor beta chains from one sample sequenced in a study of T cell repertoires in cytomegalovirus infection. TCRdb ran MiXCR on the reads and lists one entry per CDR3 protein. In the table there are about 900,000 distinct CDR3 sequences, roughly a third of which are singletons. For these receptors, no antigen is known. The sample in question was cultured CD8+ T cells from PBMCs, obtained from culture after CMV antigen stimulation. Source of these receptors: a human donor in good health (CMV status not recorded). Some clones in this sample may be carry-over from other donors' samples.

This clonotype was counted only a few times. This chain joins TRBV6-2 or TRBV6-3 and TRBJ2-2; tentatively, D is TRBD1 or TRBD2 (5 bases each). CDR3 length: 17 residues. Germline V CDR1 and CDR2: MNHEY, SVGEGT. V lost 2 bases and J 3 bases, leaving 16 bases between the germline ends. CDR3 DNA sequence: TGTGCCAGCAGTTACCATTCGTCGGGGCGATACACCGGGGAGCTGTTTTTT. The encoded protein is CASSYHSSGRYTGELFF.

This chain connects TRBV19 to TRBJ1-1, with 7 bases aligning to TRBD1. CDR3 length equals 14 residues. The V and J ends lost 6 bases and 1 base, in that order; junction bases with no gene match: 5. Germline CDR1 is LNHDA and CDR2 is SQIVND (reference sequence). This CDR3 is CASSRQGTNTEAFF. For the CDR3, the DNA is TGTGCCAGTAGCCGACAGGGCACGAACACTGAAGCTTTCTTT. Looking up the rest from reference TRBV19 and TRBJ1-1 gives the full variable domain: DGGITQSPKYLFRKEGQNVTLSCEQNLNHDAMYWYRQDPGQGLRLIYYSQIVNDFQKGDIAEGYSVSREKKESFPLTVTSAQKNPTAFYLCASSRQGTNTEAFFGQGTRLTVV.

This clonotype was observed a handful of times. V and J are TRBV6-6 and TRBJ1-3, with a weak D call TRBD1 (5 bases). The CDR3 loop spans 16 amino acids. Trimming removed 6 bases at V and 4 bases at J, with 19 bases between. CDR1 is MNHNY, CDR2 SVGAGI, per germline (reference sequence). CDR3: CASSPTPRDVGNTIYF. The CDR3 nucleotides read TGTGCCAGCAGCCCGACCCCCCGGGACGTAGGAAACACCATATATTTT.

The chain joins TRBV29-1 to TRBJ1-2, with TRBD1 as a possible D gene (6 bases). Germline V CDR1 and CDR2: SQVTM, ANQGSEA. Trimming removed 2 bases from V and 0 bases from J, with 22 bases in between. CDR3 size: 18 residues. This CDR3 reads CSVESPEGHYQPNYGYTF. The CDR3 nucleotides read TGCAGCGTTGAATCCCCGGAGGGACACTACCAACCTAACTATGGCTACACCTTC. The complete variable domain, with remaining parts taken from reference TRBV29-1 and TRBJ1-2, reads SAVISQKPSRDICQRGTSLTIQCQVDSQVTMMFWYRQQPGQSLTLIATANQGSEATYESGFVIDKFPISRPNLTFSTLTVSNMSPEDSSIYLCSVESPEGHYQPNYGYTFGSGTRLTVV.

The rearrangement links TRBV10-3 to TRBJ1-2, with 10 nucleotides matching TRBD1. From germline, CDR1 is ENHRY and CDR2 SYGVKD. This CDR3 region has 15 residues. V was clipped by 3 bases and J by 1 base; unmatched bases: 2. This CDR3 is CAISDRTGGNYGYTF. The CDR3 DNA reads as TGTGCCATCAGTGATAGGACAGGGGGTAACTATGGCTACACCTTC.

This clonotype was counted only a few times. J is TRBJ2-5 and V is TRBV7-6; weak D call: TRBD1 (6 bases). The CDR3 sequence is 16 residues long. CDR1 and CDR2 (germline): SGHVS, FNYEAQ. Trimming removed 2 bases from V and 1 base from J, with 14 bases in between. The CDR3 DNA is TGTGCCAGCAGCTTATACCCCATGGACAGCCAAGAGACCCAGTACTTC. It is translated as CASSLYPMDSQETQYF.

This clonotype has just a few counts. V is TRBV6-1 and J is TRBJ2-7, with D perhaps matching TRBD1 (6 bases). This CDR3 is built from 16 residues. Germline loops: CDR1 MNHNS, CDR2 SASEGT. Trimming shortened V by 0 bases and J by 4 bases, and 16 bases separated the two germline ends. The CDR3 DNA reads TGTGCCAGCAGTGAAGCGCTGGGGGACACCTCTTACGAGCAGTACGTC. Translation gives CASSEALGDTSYEQYV.

This chain uses TRBV6-2 or TRBV6-3 with TRBJ1-5, with no clear D. CDR3 length: 14 amino acids. The V end was cut by 6 bases, the J end by 3 bases, with 12 bases between. CDR1 and CDR2 from the germline V gene are MNHEY and SVGEGT. The CDR3 nucleotides are TGTGCCAGCAGCCCCCGGCAGGACAATCAGCCCCAGCATTTT. Protein: CASSPRQDNQPQHF.

This clonotype was recorded a few times. The rearrangement joins TRBV27 to TRBJ2-7, with D tentatively TRBD1 (5 bases). Germline V lookup: CDR1 MNHEY, CDR2 SMNVEV (reference sequence). The V end was cut by 4 bases, the J end by 2 bases, with 9 bases between. This CDR3 is 13 amino acids long. Here the CDR3 reads CASSWTPTYEQYF. In DNA form, the CDR3 reads TGTGCCAGCAGTTGGACACCTACCTACGAGCAGTACTTC.

The chain employs TRBV15 and TRBJ2-1; tentatively, D is TRBD1 (6 bases). V lost 0 bases and J lost 1, with 22 bases in between. There are 20 residues in the CDR3. Per germline, CDR1 LNHNV and CDR2 YYDKDF (reference sequence). CDR3 loop: CATSRDPPPKLGGSYNEQFF. In DNA form, the CDR3 reads TGTGCCACCAGCAGAGATCCCCCACCGAAGCTAGGGGGATCCTACAATGAGCAGTTCTTC.

Of note for this clonotype: A much larger clone lies a single base off, so this may be a read error. The rearrangement links TRBV7-6 to TRBJ2-2; 10 positions agree with TRBD2. There are 16 residues in the CDR3. The germline V gene encodes CDR1 SGHVS and CDR2 FNYEAQ. The CDR3 protein is CVSSRSSGGFTGELFF. The CDR3 DNA reads as TGTGTCAGCAGCCGCTCTAGCGGGGGTTTCACCGGGGAGCTGTTTTTT.

This clonotype was seen just once. One end of the junction is discordant with germline, which a read error may explain. V is TRBV7-9 and J is TRBJ2-1; 9 bases match TRBD2. CDR1 SEHNR and CDR2 FQNEAQ come from the germline V gene (reference sequence). The CDR3 runs to 13 residues. CDR3 DNA sequence: TGTGCCGGCGGGGGGGCAGCGAGAAATGAGCGGTTCTTC. Protein: CAGGGAARNERFF.

This clonotype was picked up a small number of times. The chain combines TRBV7-9 with TRBJ2-1; 8 nucleotides match TRBD1. Unmatched junction bases numbered 11, after V lost 5 bases and J lost 5 bases. The germline V gene has CDR1 SEHNR and CDR2 FQNEAQ (reference sequence). The CDR3 length is 16 residues. For the CDR3, the DNA is TGTGCCAGCAGCCCAATTCCCAGGGGGCTTGACAATGAGCAGTTCTTC. Encoded protein: CASSPIPRGLDNEQFF.

The CDR3 is CASQLGYEQYF. The CDR3 coding sequence is TGTGCCAGCCAATTGGGTTACGAGCAGTACTTC. The rearrangement uses TRBV28 and TRBJ2-7; D is unclear. Germline lookup yields CDR1 MDHEN and CDR2 SYDVKM. The CDR3 covers 11 residues. V was shortened by 8 bases and J by 4 bases, with 9 bases between the two germline ends.

Comments on this clonotype: This may arise from a read error, as a much more abundant clone is one base away. J is TRBJ1-1 and V is TRBV7-9; D gene ambiguous. Germline values: CDR1 SEHNR, CDR2 FQNEAQ (reference sequence). Trimming stripped 1 base from V and 3 bases from J, with 6 bases between. CDR3 length equals 13 residues. CDR3 amino acids: CASSLEDDTEAFF. The CDR3 coding sequence is TGTGCCAGCAGCTTAGAGGACGACACTGAAGCTTTCTTT.

This clonotype was detected once. The J gene is TRBJ2-7, the V gene TRBV3-1; tentatively, D is TRBD1 or TRBD2 (5 bases each). The ends were cut back, 7 bases at V and 0 bases at J, with 16 bases in the middle. The CDR3 contains 15 residues. Germline-derived CDR1 and CDR2 are LGHDT and YNNKEL (reference sequence). CDR3 in DNA: TGTGCCAGCAACGCCGGGGCAGACGGCTCCTACGAGCAGTACTTC. It encodes CASNAGADGSYEQYF.

V gene TRBV19 combines with J gene TRBJ1-6; 7 positions agree with TRBD1. V trimming: 4 bases; J trimming: 10 bases; junction bases outside the gene matches: 4. The CDR3 runs to 13 residues. The V gene's germline CDR1 is LNHDA and CDR2 SQIVND (reference sequence). The CDR3 DNA follows: TGTGCCAGTAGTAAGGACAGGCCGTCACCCCTCCACTTT. Its protein product is CASSKDRPSPLHF. The complete variable domain, with remaining parts taken from reference TRBV19 and TRBJ1-6, reads DGGITQSPKYLFRKEGQNVTLSCEQNLNHDAMYWYRQDPGQGLRLIYYSQIVNDFQKGDIAEGYSVSREKKESFPLTVTSAQKNPTAFYLCASSKDRPSPLHFGNGTRLTVT.

This chain links TRBV6-6 with TRBJ1-2, with no clear D. Trimming shortened V by 8 bases and J by 7 bases, and 17 bases separated the two germline ends. The CDR3 is 13 residues long. Per the germline V gene, CDR1 is MNHNY and CDR2 is SVGAGI (reference sequence). CDR3 region: CASFGNNLGGYTF. The CDR3, as DNA: TGTGCCAGCTTCGGAAACAACTTGGGTGGCTACACCTTC.

This clonotype was found a few times. V gene TRBV27 combines with J gene TRBJ1-6; TRBD1 matches 7 bases. The germline V gene encodes CDR1 MNHEY and CDR2 SMNVEV (reference sequence). The CDR3 covers 14 residues. J lost 10 bases, V lost 5 bases, and 8 bases had no gene match. The CDR3 region is CASSPGTESSPLHF. CDR3 nucleotide sequence: TGTGCCAGCAGTCCCGGGACAGAAAGCTCACCCCTCCACTTT.

This sequence joins TRBV12-3 or TRBV12-4 and TRBJ2-1, with a possible D match to TRBD2 (5 bases). There are 13 residues in the CDR3. DNA for the CDR3: TGTGTCACCTGGCCACGAGGGAGAGGTGAGCAGTTCTTC. The encoded protein is CVTWPRGRGEQFF.

In this sample, this clonotype turned up many times. The chain carries TRBV7-8 and TRBJ2-1, with D perhaps given as TRBD1 or TRBD2 (6 bases each). The CDR3 is 17 amino acids. The germline V gene encodes CDR1 SGHVS and CDR2 FQNEAQ. Between the trimmed V and J ends, which lost 2 bases and 2 bases, there was a span of 16 bases. In nucleotides, the CDR3 is TGTGCCAGCAGCTTAACCGGAGGGGGGCCACCCTACAATGAGCAGTTCTTC. Translating gives CASSLTGGGPPYNEQFF.

The gene calls are TRBV6-6 and TRBJ1-4, with 10 bases aligning to TRBD1. The germline gives CDR1 MNHNY, CDR2 SVGAGI (reference sequence). J gave up 7 bases and V 5 bases, and 7 bases lay outside the gene matches. The CDR3 spans 15 residues. CDR3 nucleotides: TGTGCCAGCAGTCGCCGGGACAGGGGTGGTGAAAAACTGTTTTTT. This translates into CASSRRDRGGEKLFF.

CDR3 sequence reads: CASSTPGPNQETQYF. CDR3 nucleotide sequence: TGTGCCAGCAGCACCCCGGGGCCCAACCAAGAGACCCAGTACTTC. This chain links TRBV7-8 with TRBJ2-5; TRBD1 or TRBD2 may be the D gene (5 bases each). In germline, CDR1 is SGHVS, CDR2 FQNEAQ. Trimming left V 5 bases short and J 0 bases short, with 13 bases between. This CDR3 contains 15 residues.

This clonotype was counted a few times. The chain is built from TRBV11-1 and TRBJ1-6; weak D call: TRBD1 (5 bases). Trimming removed 5 bases at V and 10 bases at J, with 18 bases between. Germline-derived CDR1 and CDR2 are SGHAT and FQDESV (reference sequence). The CDR3 is 15 residues long. The CDR3 here is CASSPKGVRGSPLHF. The CDR3, as DNA: TGTGCCAGCAGCCCTAAAGGGGTAAGGGGATCACCCCTCCACTTT.

This clonotype was observed at least ten times. The CDR3 spells CAIPGTNGYEQYF. CDR3 bases: TGTGCCATACCCGGGACTAACGGCTACGAGCAGTACTTC. The chain has TRBV7-2 and TRBJ2-7; 7 positions match TRBD2. Trimming at V came to 10 bases and at J to 3 bases, leaving 9 bases not matched to a gene. Germline CDR1 SGHTA, CDR2 FQGNSA. This CDR3 is 13 amino acids long.

This clonotype has only a few counts. J is TRBJ2-2 and V is TRBV6-5; maybe TRBD1 (7 bases). Trimming stripped 2 bases from V and 4 bases from J, with 8 bases between. Germline assignment: CDR1 MNHEY and CDR2 SVGAGI. The CDR3 runs to 14 residues. The CDR3 DNA reads TGTGCCAGCAGTTACCAGGGGGGCACCGGGGAGCTGTTTTTT. Encoded protein: CASSYQGGTGELFF.

In this sample, this clonotype turned up a few times. This rearrangement joins TRBV19 to TRBJ1-5; D remains unclear. Germline V lookup: CDR1 LNHDA, CDR2 SQIVND (reference sequence). The V end lost 3 bases, the J end lost 3 bases, and 15 bases lay between the germline ends. CDR3 size: 16 residues. CDR3 amino acids: CASSMTWDPYNQPQHF. The CDR3, as DNA: TGTGCCAGTAGTATGACCTGGGATCCCTACAATCAGCCCCAGCATTTT.